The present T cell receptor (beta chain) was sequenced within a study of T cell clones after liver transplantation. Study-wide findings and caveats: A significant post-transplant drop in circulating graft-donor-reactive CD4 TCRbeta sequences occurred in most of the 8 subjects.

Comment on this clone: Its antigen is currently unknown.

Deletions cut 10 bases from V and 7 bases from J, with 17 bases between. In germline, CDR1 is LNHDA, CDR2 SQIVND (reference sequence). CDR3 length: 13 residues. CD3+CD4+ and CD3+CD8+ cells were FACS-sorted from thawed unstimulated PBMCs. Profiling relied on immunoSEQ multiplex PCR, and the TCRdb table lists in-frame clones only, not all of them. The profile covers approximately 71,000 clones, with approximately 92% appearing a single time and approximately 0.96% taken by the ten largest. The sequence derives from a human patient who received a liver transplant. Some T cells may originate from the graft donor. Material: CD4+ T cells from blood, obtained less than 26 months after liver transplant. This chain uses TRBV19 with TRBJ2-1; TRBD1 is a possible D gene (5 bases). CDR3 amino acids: CATKGPLGNEQFF. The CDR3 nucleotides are TGTGCCACCAAGGGGCCTCTCGGAAATGAGCAGTTCTTC.